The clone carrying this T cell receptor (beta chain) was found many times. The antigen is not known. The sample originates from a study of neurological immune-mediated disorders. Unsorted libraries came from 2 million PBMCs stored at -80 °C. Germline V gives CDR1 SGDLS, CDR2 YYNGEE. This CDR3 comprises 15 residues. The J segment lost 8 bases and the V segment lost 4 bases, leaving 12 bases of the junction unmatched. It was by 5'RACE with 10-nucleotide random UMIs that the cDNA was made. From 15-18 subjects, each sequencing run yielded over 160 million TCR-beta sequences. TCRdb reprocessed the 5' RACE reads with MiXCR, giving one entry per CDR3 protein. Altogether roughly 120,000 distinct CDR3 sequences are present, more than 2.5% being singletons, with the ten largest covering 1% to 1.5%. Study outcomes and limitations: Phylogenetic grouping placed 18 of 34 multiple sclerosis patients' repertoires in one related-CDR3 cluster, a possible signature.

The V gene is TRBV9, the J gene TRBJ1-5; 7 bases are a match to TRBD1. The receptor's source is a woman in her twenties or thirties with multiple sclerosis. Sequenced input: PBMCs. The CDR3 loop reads CASSPTGWGREPQHF. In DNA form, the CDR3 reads TGTGCCAGCAGCCCGACAGGGTGGGGCCGGGAGCCCCAGCATTTT.